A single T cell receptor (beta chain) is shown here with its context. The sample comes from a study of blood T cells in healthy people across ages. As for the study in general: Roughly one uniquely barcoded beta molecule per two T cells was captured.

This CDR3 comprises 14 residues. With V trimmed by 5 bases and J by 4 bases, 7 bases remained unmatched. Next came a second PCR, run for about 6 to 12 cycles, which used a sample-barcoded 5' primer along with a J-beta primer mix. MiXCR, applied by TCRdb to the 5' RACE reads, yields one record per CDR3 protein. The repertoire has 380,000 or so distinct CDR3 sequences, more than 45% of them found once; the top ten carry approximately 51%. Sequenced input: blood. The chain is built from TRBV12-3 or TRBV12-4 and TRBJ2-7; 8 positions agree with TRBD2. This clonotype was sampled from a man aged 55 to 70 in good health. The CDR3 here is CASSVEAGAYEQYF. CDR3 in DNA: TGTGCCAGCAGTGTGGAAGCGGGGGCATACGAGCAGTACTTC.